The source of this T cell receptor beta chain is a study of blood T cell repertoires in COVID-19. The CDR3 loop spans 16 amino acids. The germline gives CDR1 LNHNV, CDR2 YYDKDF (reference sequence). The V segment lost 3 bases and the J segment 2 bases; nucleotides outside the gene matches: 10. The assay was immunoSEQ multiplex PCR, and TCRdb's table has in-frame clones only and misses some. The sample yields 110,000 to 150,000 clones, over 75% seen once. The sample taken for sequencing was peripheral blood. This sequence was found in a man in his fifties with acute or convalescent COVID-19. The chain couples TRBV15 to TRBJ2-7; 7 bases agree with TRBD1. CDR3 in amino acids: CATSRGRMTGPYEQYF. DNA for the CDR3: TGTGCCACCAGCAGGGGTAGGATGACAGGGCCCTACGAGCAGTACTTC.